Listed below are T cell receptor beta chains from one sample, sequenced in a study of cytomegalovirus exposure and HLA in healthy donors. The repertoire was sequenced with immunoSEQ multiplex PCR; TCRdb's copy has only in-frame clones and lacks some. This sample yields tens of thousands of clones, of which 75% are seen a single time; about 8% belongs to the top ten. Sequencing input: PBMCs. These receptors all stem from a man between 60 and 70 years old in good health and CMV-seropositive. CDR3s include the opening cysteine and the closing phenylalanine or tryptophan. D genes are given only for firm matches. Only part of the rows carry a size: once, few, many, or a class if the clone is expanded.

TRBV7-7,.,TRBJ2-5,14,few,CASSLAGDQETQYF,TGTGCTAGCAGCTTAGCCGGGGACCAAGAGACCCAGTACTTC
TRBV18,.,TRBJ1-3,15,.,CASSPGTGPGNTIYF,TGTGCCAGCTCACCGGGAACAGGCCCTGGAAACACCATATATTTT
TRBV6-1,.,TRBJ2-7,14,.,CASSARVVSYEQYF,TGTGCCAGCAGTGCCAGGGTGGTAAGCTACGAGCAGTACTTC
TRBV2,.,TRBJ1-1,13,.,CASHRELNTEAFF,TGTGCCAGCCACAGGGAGTTGAACACTGAAGCTTTCTTT
TRBV7-2,TRBD1,TRBJ1-2,16,once,CASSLLTGAGDYGYTF,TGTGCCAGCAGCTTACTTACAGGGGCGGGTGACTATGGCTACACCTTC
TRBV29-1,.,TRBJ1-1,14,.,CSVPGGGRGTEAFF,TGCAGCGTCCCCGGGGGGGGGAGAGGAACTGAAGCTTTCTTT
TRBV25-1,.,TRBJ1-5,16,few,CASSAPQGWLHQPQHF,TGTGCCAGCAGTGCTCCACAGGGATGGTTGCATCAGCCCCAGCATTTT
TRBV2,TRBD1,TRBJ1-1,14,.,CASSRGDRGPEAFF,TGTGCCAGCAGCAGGGGGGACAGGGGACCTGAAGCTTTCTTT
TRBV6-6,.,TRBJ2-1,16,.,CASTPTDRRRYNEQFF,TGTGCCAGCACCCCAACCGACAGGCGAAGATACAATGAGCAGTTCTTC
TRBV29-1,.,TRBJ2-3,14,.,CSVGIAPSTDTQYF,TGCAGCGTTGGAATAGCGCCAAGCACAGATACGCAGTATTTT
TRBV9,TRBD1,TRBJ1-1,13,.,CASSLQGDTEAFF,TGTGCCAGCAGCCTTCAGGGGGACACTGAAGCTTTCTTT
TRBV6-1,TRBD1,TRBJ2-5,13,.,CASRQGAGETQYF,TGTGCCAGTCGACAGGGGGCCGGAGAGACCCAGTACTTC
TRBV6-6,.,TRBJ2-2,14,.,CASSRTSNTGELFF,TGTGCCAGCAGTCGGACTTCGAACACCGGGGAGCTGTTTTTT
TRBV5-6,TRBD2,TRBJ2-7,15,.,CASSSLAGATYEQYF,TGTGCCAGCAGCTCCCTAGCGGGAGCCACCTACGAGCAGTACTTC
TRBV6-5,TRBD1,TRBJ1-4,14,.,CASTRQGEWEKLFF,TGTGCCAGCACCCGACAGGGGGAATGGGAAAAACTGTTTTTT
TRBV5-1,TRBD2,TRBJ2-1,14,.,CASTRGGSLNEQFF,TGCGCCAGCACCCGGGGCGGGAGCCTCAATGAGCAGTTCTTC
TRBV6-6,.,TRBJ1-2,15,.,CASSPGGRGGDGYTF,TGTGCCAGCAGTCCTGGGGGACGGGGCGGGGATGGCTACACCTTC
TRBV6-5,.,TRBJ2-3,14,few,CASKSGGSTDTQYF,TGTGCCAGCAAGTCCGGGGGTAGCACAGATACGCAGTATTTT
TRBV9,TRBD1,TRBJ1-2,15,.,CASSVDTGGGYGYTF,TGTGCCAGCAGCGTAGACACAGGGGGCGGCTATGGCTACACCTTC
TRBV6-1,TRBD2,TRBJ2-2,14,.,CAIGGVTNTGELFF,TGTGCCATCGGGGGGGTAACGAACACCGGGGAGCTGTTTTTT
TRBV27,.,TRBJ2-1,16,.,CASSLSRGGPYNEQFF,TGTGCCAGCAGTTTATCGAGGGGGGGGCCCTACAATGAGCAGTTCTTC
TRBV2,TRBD1,TRBJ1-1,14,.,CASSEIDLTGKAFF,TGTGCCAGCAGTGAAATCGACTTGACAGGGAAAGCTTTCTTT
TRBV7-8,.,TRBJ2-1,15,.,CASSFQRPSYNEQFF,TGTGCCAGCAGCTTTCAGCGGCCCTCCTACAATGAGCAGTTCTTC
TRBV10-2,.,TRBJ2-7,14,.,CAALTPGDSYEQYF,TGCGCCGCCCTTACGCCGGGAGACTCCTACGAGCAGTACTTC
TRBV6-1,TRBD1,TRBJ2-7,13,.,CASSVLTGFEQYF,TGTGCCAGCAGTGTCCTGACAGGGTTTGAGCAGTACTTC
TRBV6-4,.,TRBJ2-6,14,.,CASSANTGANVLTF,TGTGCCAGCAGTGCTAATACTGGGGCCAACGTCCTGACTTTC
TRBV5-1,.,TRBJ1-4,15,.,CASSFGVTTNEKLFF,TGCGCCAGCAGCTTCGGGGTAACCACTAATGAAAAACTGTTTTTT
TRBV10-2,TRBD2,TRBJ2-3,14,.,CASRGTSGSDTQYF,TGCGCCAGCAGAGGGACTAGCGGGAGTGATACGCAGTATTTT
TRBV6-6,.,TRBJ2-4,16,few,CASINAAGAAKNIQYF,TGTGCCAGCATAAACGCGGCGGGGGCAGCCAAAAACATTCAGTACTTC